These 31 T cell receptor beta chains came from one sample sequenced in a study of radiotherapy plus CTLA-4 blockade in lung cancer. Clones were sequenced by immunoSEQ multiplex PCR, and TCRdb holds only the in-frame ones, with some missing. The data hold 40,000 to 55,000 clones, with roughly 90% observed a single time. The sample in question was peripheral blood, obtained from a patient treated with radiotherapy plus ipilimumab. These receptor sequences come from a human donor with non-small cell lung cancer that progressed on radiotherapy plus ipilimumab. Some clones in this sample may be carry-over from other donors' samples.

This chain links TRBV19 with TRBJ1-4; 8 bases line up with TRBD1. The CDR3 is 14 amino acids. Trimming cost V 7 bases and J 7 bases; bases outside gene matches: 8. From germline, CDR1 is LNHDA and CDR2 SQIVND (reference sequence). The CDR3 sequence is CASNVGQGGEKLFF. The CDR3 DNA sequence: TGTGCCAGTAATGTCGGACAGGGAGGTGAAAAACTGTTTTTT.

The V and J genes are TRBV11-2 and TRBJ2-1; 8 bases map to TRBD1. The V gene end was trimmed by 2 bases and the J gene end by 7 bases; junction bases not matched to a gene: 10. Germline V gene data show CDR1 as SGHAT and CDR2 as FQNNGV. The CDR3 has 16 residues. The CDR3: CASSLWPGGRVNEQFF. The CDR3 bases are TGTGCCAGCAGCTTATGGCCAGGGGGCAGGGTAAATGAGCAGTTCTTC.

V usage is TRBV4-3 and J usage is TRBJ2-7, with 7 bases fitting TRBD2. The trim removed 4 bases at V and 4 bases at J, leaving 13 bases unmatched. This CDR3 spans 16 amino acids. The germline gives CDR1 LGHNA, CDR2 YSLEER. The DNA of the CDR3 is TGCGCCAGCAGCCCAACCTTGGCGGGAGTTTGGTACGAGCAGTACTTC. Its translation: CASSPTLAGVWYEQYF.

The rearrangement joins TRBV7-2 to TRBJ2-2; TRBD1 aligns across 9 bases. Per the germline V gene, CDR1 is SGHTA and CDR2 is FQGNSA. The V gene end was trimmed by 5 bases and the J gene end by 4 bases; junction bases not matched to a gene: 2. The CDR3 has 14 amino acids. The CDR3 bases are TGTGCCAGCAGCCCGACAGGGGGCACCGGGGAGCTGTTTTTT. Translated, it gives CASSPTGGTGELFF.

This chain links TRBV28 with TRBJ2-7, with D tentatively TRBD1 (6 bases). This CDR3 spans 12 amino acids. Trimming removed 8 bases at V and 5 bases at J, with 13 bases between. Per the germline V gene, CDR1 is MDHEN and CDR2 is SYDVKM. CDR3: CASRDTLNEQYF. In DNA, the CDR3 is TGTGCCAGCCGGGACACCCTGAACGAGCAGTACTTC.

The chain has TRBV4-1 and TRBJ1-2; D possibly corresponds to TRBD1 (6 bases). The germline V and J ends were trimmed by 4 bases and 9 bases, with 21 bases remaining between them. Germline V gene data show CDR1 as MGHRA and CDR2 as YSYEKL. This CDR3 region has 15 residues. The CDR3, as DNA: TGCGCCAGCAGCCCACCCCAGGGGATTTATCGCAGCTACACCTTC. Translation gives CASSPPQGIYRSYTF.

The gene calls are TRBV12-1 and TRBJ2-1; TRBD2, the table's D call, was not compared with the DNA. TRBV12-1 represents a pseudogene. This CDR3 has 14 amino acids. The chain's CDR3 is CAGSLRGLAYEQFF. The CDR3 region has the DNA TGTGCCGGTTCATTGCGGGGACTAGCCTATGAGCAGTTCTTC.

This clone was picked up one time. The CDR3 DNA reads TGTGCCAGCAGCTCTGGACTAGCGAGATCCTACGAGCAGTACTTC. Translating it yields CASSSGLARSYEQYF. The chain employs TRBV7-2 and TRBJ2-7, with 9 bases aligning to TRBD2. V shed 4 bases and J 1 base; nucleotides not matched to a gene: 5. The V gene's germline CDR1 is SGHTA and CDR2 FQGNSA. CDR3 size: 15 residues.

The CDR3 here is CASSRRLAGGPYTGELFF. CDR3 coding DNA: TGTGCCAGCAGCCGCCGACTAGCGGGGGGGCCGTACACCGGGGAGCTGTTTTTT. V and J are TRBV5-8 and TRBJ2-2; TRBD2 aligns across 14 bases. CDR1 is SGHTS and CDR2 is YDEGEE in the germline V gene. After removal of 4 bases from V and 3 bases from J, the junction contained 8 bases not matched to a gene. The CDR3 has 18 residues.

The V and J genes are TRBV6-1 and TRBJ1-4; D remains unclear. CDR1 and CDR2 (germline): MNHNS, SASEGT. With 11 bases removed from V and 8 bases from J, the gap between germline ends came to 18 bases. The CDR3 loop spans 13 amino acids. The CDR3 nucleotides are TGTGCCGTTCTTCGGGCGGGTGGCGAAAAACTGTTTTTT. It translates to CAVLRAGGEKLFF.

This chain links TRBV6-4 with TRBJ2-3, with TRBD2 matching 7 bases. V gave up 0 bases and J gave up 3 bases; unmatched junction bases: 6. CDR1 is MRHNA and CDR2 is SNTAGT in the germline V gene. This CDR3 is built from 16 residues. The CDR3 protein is CASSDSGGRGTDTQYF. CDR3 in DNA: TGTGCCAGCAGTGACTCCGGCGGGAGAGGAACAGATACGCAGTATTTT.

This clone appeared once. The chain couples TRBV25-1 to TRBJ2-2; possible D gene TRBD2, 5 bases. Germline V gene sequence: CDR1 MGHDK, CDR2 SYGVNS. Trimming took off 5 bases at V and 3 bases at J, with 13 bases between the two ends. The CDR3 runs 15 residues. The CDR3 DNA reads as TGTGCCAGCAGTCGTGGGGAGTGGTACACCGGGGAGCTGTTTTTT. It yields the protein CASSRGEWYTGELFF. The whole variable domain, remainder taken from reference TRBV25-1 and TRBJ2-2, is EADIYQTPRYLVIGTGKKITLECSQTMGHDKMYWYQQDPGMELHLIHYSYGVNSTEKGDLSSESTVSRIRTEHFPLTLESARPSHTSQYLCASSRGEWYTGELFFGEGSRLTVL.

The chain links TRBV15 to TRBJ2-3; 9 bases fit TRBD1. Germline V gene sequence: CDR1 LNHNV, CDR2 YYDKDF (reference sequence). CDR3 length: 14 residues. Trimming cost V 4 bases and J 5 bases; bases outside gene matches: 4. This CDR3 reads CATSTTGGLDTQYF. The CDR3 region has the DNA TGTGCCACCAGCACCACAGGGGGCTTAGATACGCAGTATTTT.

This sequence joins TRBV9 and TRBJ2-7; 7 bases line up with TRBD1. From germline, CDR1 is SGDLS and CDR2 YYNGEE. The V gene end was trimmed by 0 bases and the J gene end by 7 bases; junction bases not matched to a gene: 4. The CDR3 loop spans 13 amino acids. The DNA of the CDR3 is TGTGCCAGCAGCGTAGGACAGGGTGGTGAGCAGTACTTC. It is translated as CASSVGQGGEQYF.

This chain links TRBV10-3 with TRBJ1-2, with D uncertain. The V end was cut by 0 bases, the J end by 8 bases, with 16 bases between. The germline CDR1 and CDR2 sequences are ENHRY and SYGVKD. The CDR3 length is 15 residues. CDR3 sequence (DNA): TGTGCCATCAGTGAGTCGGAGAGGGCAGTTTGGGGCTACACCTTC. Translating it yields CAISESERAVWGYTF.

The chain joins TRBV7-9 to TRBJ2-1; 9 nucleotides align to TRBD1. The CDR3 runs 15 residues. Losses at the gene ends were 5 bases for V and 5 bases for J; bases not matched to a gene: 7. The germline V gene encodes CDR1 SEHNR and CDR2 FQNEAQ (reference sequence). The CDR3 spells CASSGRDRVDNEQFF. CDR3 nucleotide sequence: TGTGCCAGCAGCGGCCGGGACAGGGTCGACAATGAGCAGTTCTTC.

DNA of the CDR3: TGTGCCAGCTCACCTAGCGGCTCCTACAATGAGCAGTTCTTC. Protein product: CASSPSGSYNEQFF. The chain has TRBV18 and TRBJ2-1, with D perhaps TRBD2 (6 bases). V gave up 3 bases and J gave up 0 bases, with 6 bases separating them. In germline, CDR1 is KGHSH, CDR2 LQKENI. The CDR3 totals 14 residues. Filled out from reference TRBV18 and TRBJ2-1, the complete variable domain reads NAGVMQNPRHLVRRRGQEARLRCSPMKGHSHVYWYRQLPEEGLKFMVYLQKENIIDESGMPKERFSAEFPKEGPSILRIQQVVRGDSAAYFCASSPSGSYNEQFFGPGTRLTVL.

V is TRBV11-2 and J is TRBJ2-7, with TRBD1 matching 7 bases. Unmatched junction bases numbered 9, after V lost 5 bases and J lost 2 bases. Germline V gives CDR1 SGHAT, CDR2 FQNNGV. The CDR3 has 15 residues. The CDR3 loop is CASSPDGQGAYEQYF. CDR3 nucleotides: TGTGCCAGCAGCCCGGATGGCCAGGGGGCCTACGAGCAGTACTTC.

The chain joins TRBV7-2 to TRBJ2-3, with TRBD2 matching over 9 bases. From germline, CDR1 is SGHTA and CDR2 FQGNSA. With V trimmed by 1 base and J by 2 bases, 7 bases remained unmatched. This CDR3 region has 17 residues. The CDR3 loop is CASSLGISGSSTDTQYF. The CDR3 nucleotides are TGTGCCAGCAGCTTAGGCATTAGCGGGAGTTCCACAGATACGCAGTATTTT. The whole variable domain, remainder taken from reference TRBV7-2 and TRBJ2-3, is GAGVSQSPSNKVTEKGKDVELRCDPISGHTALYWYRQSLGQGLEFLIYFQGNSAPDKSGLPSDRFSAERTGGSVSTLTIQRTQQEDSAVYLCASSLGISGSSTDTQYFGPGTRLTVL.

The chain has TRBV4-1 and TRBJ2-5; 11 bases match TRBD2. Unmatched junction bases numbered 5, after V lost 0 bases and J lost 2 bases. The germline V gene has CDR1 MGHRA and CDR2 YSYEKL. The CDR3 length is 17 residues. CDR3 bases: TGCGCCAGCAGCCAAGAGCCCGGGACTAGCGGACAAGAGACCCAGTACTTC. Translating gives CASSQEPGTSGQETQYF.

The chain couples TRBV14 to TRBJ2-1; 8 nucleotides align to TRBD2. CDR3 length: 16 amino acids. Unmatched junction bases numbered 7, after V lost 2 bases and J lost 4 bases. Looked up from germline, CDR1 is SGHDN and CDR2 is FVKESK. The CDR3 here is CASSQYRGGYYNEQFF. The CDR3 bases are TGTGCCAGCAGCCAATACCGGGGGGGTTATTACAATGAGCAGTTCTTC. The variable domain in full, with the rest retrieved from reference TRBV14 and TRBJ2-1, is EAGVTQFPSHSVIEKGQTVTLRCDPISGHDNLYWYRRVMGKEIKFLLHFVKESKQDESGMPNNRFLAERTGGTYSTLKVQPAELEDSGVYFCASSQYRGGYYNEQFFGPGTRLTVL.

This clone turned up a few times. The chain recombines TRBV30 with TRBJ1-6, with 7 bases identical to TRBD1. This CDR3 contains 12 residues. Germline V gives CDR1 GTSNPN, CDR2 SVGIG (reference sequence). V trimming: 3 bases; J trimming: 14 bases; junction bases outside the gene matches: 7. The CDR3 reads CAWRTGETALHF. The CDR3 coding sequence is TGTGCCTGGAGAACAGGGGAGACGGCCCTCCACTTT. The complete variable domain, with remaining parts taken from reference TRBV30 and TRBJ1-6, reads SQTIHQWPATLVQPVGSPLSLECTVEGTSNPNLYWYRQAAGRGLQLLFYSVGIGQISSEVPQNLSASRPQDRQFILSSKKLLLSDSGFYLCAWRTGETALHFGNGTRLTVT.

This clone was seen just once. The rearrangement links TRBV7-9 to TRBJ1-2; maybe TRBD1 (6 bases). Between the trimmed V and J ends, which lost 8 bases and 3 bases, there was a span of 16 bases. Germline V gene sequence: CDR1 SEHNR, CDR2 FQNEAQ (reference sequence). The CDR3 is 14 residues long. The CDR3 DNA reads TGTGCCAGCCATAGGCGGGGGCTTGACTATGGCTACACCTTC. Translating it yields CASHRRGLDYGYTF. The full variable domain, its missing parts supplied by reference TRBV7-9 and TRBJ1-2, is DTGVSQNPRHKITKRGQNVTFRCDPISEHNRLYWYRQTLGQGPEFLTYFQNEAQLEKSRLLSDRFSAERPKGSFSTLEIQRTEQGDSAMYLCASHRRGLDYGYTFGSGTRLTVV.

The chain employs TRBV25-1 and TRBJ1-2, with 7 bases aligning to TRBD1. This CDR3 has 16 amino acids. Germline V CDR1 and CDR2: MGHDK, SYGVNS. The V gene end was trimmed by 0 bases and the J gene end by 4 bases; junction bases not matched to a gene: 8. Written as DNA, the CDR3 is TGTGCCAGCAGTGAATACTGGAGACAGGGTACCTATGGCTACACCTTC. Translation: CASSEYWRQGTYGYTF.

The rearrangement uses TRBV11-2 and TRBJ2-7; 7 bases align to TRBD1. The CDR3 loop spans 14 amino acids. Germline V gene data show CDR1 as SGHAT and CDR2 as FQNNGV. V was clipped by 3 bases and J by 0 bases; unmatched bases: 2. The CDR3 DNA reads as TGTGCCAGCAGCTTCGACAGGGACTCCTACGAGCAGTACTTC. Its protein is CASSFDRDSYEQYF. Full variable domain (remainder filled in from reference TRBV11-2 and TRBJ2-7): EAGVAQSPRYKIIEKRQSVAFWCNPISGHATLYWYQQILGQGPKLLIQFQNNGVVDDSQLPKDRFSAERLKGVDSTLKIQPAKLEDSAVYLCASSFDRDSYEQYFGPGTRLTVT.

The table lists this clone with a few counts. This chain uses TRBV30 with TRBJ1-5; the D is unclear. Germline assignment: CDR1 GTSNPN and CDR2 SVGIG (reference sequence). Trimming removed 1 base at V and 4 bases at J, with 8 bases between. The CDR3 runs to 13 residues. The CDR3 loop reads CAWSDDSNQPQHF. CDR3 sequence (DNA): TGTGCCTGGAGTGACGACTCTAATCAGCCCCAGCATTTT. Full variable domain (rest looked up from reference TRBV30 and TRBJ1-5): SQTIHQWPATLVQPVGSPLSLECTVEGTSNPNLYWYRQAAGRGLQLLFYSVGIGQISSEVPQNLSASRPQDRQFILSSKKLLLSDSGFYLCAWSDDSNQPQHFGDGTRLSIL.

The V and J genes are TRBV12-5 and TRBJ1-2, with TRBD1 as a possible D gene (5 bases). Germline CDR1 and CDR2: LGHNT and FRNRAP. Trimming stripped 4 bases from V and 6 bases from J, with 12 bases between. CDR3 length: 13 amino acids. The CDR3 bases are TGTGCTAGTGGTTCCCTCTGGGGCCATGGCTACACCTTC. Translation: CASGSLWGHGYTF.

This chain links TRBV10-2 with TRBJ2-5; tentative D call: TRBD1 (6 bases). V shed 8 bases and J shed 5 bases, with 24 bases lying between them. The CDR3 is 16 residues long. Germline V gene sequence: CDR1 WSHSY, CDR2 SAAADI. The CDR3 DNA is TGCGCCAGCTCCCGAGAGGTGGGACACGGAATGGAGACCCAGTACTTC. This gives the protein CASSREVGHGMETQYF.

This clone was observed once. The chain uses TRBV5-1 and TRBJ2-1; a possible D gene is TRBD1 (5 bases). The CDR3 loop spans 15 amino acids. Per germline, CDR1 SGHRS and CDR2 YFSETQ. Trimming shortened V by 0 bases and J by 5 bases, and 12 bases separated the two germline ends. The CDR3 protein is CASSLEPGNHNEQFF. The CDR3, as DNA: TGCGCCAGCAGCTTGGAGCCAGGGAACCACAATGAGCAGTTCTTC.

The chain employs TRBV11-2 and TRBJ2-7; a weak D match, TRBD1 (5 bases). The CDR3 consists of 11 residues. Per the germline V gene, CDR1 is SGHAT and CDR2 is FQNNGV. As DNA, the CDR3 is TGTGGCTCTCAGGGCCCTGGGGAGCAGTACTTC. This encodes CGSQGPGEQYF.

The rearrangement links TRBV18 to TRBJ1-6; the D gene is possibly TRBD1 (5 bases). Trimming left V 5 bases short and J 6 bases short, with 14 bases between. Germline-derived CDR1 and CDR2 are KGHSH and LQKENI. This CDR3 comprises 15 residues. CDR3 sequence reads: CASSASGPGNSPLHF. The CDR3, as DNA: TGTGCCAGCTCAGCATCAGGGCCGGGTAATTCACCCCTCCACTTT.